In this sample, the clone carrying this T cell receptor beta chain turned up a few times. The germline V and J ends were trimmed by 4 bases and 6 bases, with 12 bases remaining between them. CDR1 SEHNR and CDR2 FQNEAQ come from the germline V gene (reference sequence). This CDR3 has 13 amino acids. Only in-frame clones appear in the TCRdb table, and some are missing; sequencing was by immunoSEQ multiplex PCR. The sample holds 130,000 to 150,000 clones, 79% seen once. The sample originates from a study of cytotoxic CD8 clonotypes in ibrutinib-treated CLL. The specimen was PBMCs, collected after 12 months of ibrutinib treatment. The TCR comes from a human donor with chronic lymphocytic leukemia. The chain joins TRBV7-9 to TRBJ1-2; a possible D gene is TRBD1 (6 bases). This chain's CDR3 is CASSSTGFDGYTF. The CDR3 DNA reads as TGTGCCAGCAGCTCCACAGGGTTCGATGGCTACACCTTC.